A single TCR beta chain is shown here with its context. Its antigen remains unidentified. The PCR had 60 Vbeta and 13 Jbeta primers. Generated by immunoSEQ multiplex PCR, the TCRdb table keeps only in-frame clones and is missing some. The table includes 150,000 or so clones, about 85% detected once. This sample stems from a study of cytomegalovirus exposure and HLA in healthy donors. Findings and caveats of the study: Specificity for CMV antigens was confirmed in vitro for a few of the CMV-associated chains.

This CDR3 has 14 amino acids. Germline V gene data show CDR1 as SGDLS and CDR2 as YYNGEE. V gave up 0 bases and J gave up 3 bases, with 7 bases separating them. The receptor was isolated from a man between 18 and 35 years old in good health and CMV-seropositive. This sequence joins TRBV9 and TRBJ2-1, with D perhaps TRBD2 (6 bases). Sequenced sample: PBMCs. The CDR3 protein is CASSVGGVYNEQFF. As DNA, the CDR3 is TGTGCCAGCAGCGTAGGGGGGGTCTACAATGAGCAGTTCTTC.